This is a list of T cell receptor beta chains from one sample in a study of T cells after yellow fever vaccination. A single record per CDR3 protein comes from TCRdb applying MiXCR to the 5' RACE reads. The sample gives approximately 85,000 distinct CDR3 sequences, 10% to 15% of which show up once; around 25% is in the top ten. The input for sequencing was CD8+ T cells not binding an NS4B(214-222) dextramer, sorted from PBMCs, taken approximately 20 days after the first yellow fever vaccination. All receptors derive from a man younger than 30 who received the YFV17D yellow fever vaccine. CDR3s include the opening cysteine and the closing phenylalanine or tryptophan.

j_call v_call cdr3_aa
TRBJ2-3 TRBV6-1 CASSNWDSTDTQYF
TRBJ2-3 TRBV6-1 CASMTSGAFDTQYF
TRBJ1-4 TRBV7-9 CASSFTGQGQGEKLFF
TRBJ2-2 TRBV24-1 CATSELRGNTGELFF
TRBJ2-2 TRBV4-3 CASSPPIYRKDPSNTGELFF
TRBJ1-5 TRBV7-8 CASSFGTAVNQPQHF
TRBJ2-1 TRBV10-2 CATCDSSGGSNEQFF
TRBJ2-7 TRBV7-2 CASSLGTTGGNEQYF
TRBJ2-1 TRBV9 CASSVIASEQFF
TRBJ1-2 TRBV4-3 CASSQAEEHRTGLDYGYTF
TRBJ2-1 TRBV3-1 CASSQERVNEQFF
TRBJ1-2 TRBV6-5 CASSYQGPGDGYTF
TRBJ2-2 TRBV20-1 CSARSSDSYTGELFF
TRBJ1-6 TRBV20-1 CSAKQGAISYNSPLHF
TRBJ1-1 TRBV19 CASSIFYISVGVKPGTEAFF
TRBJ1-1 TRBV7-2 CASSFRNRGYTEAFF
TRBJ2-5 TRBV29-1 CSVDLGAEETQYF
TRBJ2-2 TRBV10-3 CAISEDRNTGELFF
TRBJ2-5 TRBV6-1 CASSRLAGQETQYF
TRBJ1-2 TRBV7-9 CASRALDANYGYTF
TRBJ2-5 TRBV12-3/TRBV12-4 CASSFIMGLQETQYF
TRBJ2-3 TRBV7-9 CASSTGTNPDTQYF
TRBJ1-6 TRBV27 CASIHGSPLHF
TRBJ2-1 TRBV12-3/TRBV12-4 CASTPGGGPHNEQFF
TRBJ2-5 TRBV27 CASTPPGGAPSETQYF
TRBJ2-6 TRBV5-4 CASSFGPGANVLTF
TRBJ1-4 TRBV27 CASSGENRGEKLFF
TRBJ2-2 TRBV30 CAWRPEGTGELFF
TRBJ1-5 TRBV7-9 CASSSDRGRSQPQHF
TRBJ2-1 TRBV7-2 CASSQGLAGGNEQFF
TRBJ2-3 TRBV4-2 CASSQDGRPDTQYF
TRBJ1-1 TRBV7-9 CASSSHRQAEAFF
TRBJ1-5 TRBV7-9 CASSRTDSNQPQHF
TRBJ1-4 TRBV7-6 CASSLGGGNEKLFF
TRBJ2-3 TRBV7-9 CASSYSKHTQYF
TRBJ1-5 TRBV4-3 CASSPWAQGGNQPQHF
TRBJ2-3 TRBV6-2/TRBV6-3 CASSYRGTGTDTQYF
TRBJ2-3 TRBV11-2 CASRWGELDTQYF
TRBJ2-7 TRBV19 CASSLDTGPYEQYF
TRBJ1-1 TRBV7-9 CASTDRTEAFF
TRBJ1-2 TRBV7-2 CASSYRQGDGYTF
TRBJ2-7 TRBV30 CAWGTSGRYEQYF
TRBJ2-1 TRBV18 CASSPRAGGRNNEQFF
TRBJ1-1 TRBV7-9 CASSPFPGRPEAFF
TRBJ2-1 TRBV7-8 CASRTSGGANEQFF
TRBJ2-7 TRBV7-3 CASSLSAGPYEQYF
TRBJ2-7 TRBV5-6 CASSLGQGAGYEQYF
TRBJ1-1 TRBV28 CASSLGYRGANTEAFF
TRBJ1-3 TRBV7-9 CASQNVPGNTIYF
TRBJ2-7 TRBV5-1 CASSLEDSPRGEQYF
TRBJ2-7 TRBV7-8 CASSPTPGLRYEQYF
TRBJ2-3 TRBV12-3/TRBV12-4 CASSSSGHRTDTQYF
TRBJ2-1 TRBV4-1 CASSRDPGGGNEQFF
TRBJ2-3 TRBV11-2 CASSSPAGGTDTQYF
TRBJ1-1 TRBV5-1 CASSLAATRNTEAFF
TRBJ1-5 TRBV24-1 CATSDSDRSYDQPQHF